These 9 T cell receptor beta chains share one sample of origin, sequenced in a study of blood T cell repertoires in COVID-19 (dated by TCRdb to the early 2020s). The protocol used for the library was the immunoSEQ multiplex PCR assay. This immuneACCESS table, as held by TCRdb, lists in-frame sequences with V and J called but not all clones. Of the missing ones, under half trace to an unresolved V gene in checked studies; the others have no known cause. The sample table lists some 200,000 clones, approximately 84% of them with a count of one. About 6% of the sample rests with the top ten. Sequenced input: peripheral blood. The receptor set was obtained from a man older than 75 with acute or convalescent COVID-19.

This clone has just one count. The chain combines TRBV27 with TRBJ1-5, with a possible D match to TRBD1 (6 bases). This CDR3 is 14 amino acids long. V lost 3 bases to trimming and J lost 3 bases, with 9 bases between them. Per germline, CDR1 MNHEY and CDR2 SMNVEV (reference sequence). CDR3 sequence (DNA): TGTGCCAGCAGTTTTGGACAGTTCAATCAGCCCCAGCATTTT. It translates to CASSFGQFNQPQHF.

This chain links TRBV18 with TRBJ2-5, with TRBD2 identical over 8 bases. Unmatched junction bases numbered 10, after V lost 10 bases and J lost 3 bases. CDR3 size: 14 residues. CDR1 KGHSH and CDR2 LQKENI come from the germline V gene. CDR3 nucleotides: TGTGCCACCCGGGAGGGTAGAGGAGAAGAGACCCAGTACTTC. Its translation: CATREGRGEETQYF.

The V call is TRBV7-9, the J call TRBJ1-2, with 9 bases identical to TRBD1. Per the germline V gene, CDR1 is SEHNR and CDR2 is FQNEAQ (reference sequence). The CDR3 spans 13 residues. Unmatched junction bases numbered 0, after V lost 3 bases and J lost 4 bases. The CDR3 DNA reads TGTGCCAGCAGCTTGGACAGGGGCTATGGCTACACCTTC. It is translated as CASSLDRGYGYTF.

The chain carries TRBV5-5 and TRBJ1-4; D may be TRBD1 (5 bases). V shed 1 base and J shed 0 bases, with 13 bases lying between them. CDR3 length: 17 residues. Germline CDR1 SGHKS, CDR2 YYEKEE (reference sequence). The CDR3 here is CASSLLRGLATNEKLFF. DNA for the CDR3: TGTGCCAGCAGCTTGTTAAGGGGCCTGGCAACTAATGAAAAACTGTTTTTT.

Worth noting for this clone: This CDR3 is also generated by other DNA sequences in the sample. J is TRBJ2-3 and V is TRBV19, with D perhaps TRBD2 (6 bases). V was cut by 6 bases and J by 3 bases, with 10 bases left in between. This CDR3 has 13 amino acids. From germline, CDR1 is LNHDA and CDR2 SQIVND (reference sequence). The CDR3 protein is CASRNGGTDTQYF. The CDR3 DNA sequence: TGTGCCAGTAGAAACGGGGGAACAGATACGCAGTATTTT.

This rearrangement joins TRBV5-1 to TRBJ2-3, with D perhaps matching TRBD1 (7 bases). The V end was cut by 0 bases, the J end by 3 bases, with 11 bases between. The V gene's germline CDR1 is SGHRS and CDR2 YFSETQ. The CDR3 is 15 residues long. The CDR3 DNA is TGCGCCAGCAGCTTGGCAGGGGGGTCGACAGATACGCAGTATTTT. It encodes CASSLAGGSTDTQYF.

This clone was seen only once. V and J are TRBV4-3 and TRBJ1-6; D might be TRBD1 (6 bases). This CDR3 has 14 amino acids. Between the trimmed V and J ends, which lost 4 bases and 4 bases, there was a span of 8 bases. CDR1 is LGHNA and CDR2 is YSLEER in the germline V gene. The CDR3 coding sequence is TGCGCCAGCAGCCTAGGACAGTATAATTCACCCCTCCACTTT. Translation gives CASSLGQYNSPLHF.

The genes are TRBV7-2 and TRBJ1-1; tentatively, D is TRBD1 (6 bases). Per the germline V gene, CDR1 is SGHTA and CDR2 is FQGNSA. There are 14 residues in the CDR3. The ends were cut back, 7 bases at V and 2 bases at J, with 14 bases in the middle. The CDR3 bases are TGTGCCAGCACCCAATGGACAGCCAACACTGAAGCTTTCTTT. This gives the protein CASTQWTANTEAFF.

The chain couples TRBV7-2 to TRBJ1-5; 8 bases fit TRBD1. The germline V gene has CDR1 SGHTA and CDR2 FQGNSA. V lost 5 bases and J lost 3; bases outside the gene matches: 9. The CDR3 extends over 16 amino acids. CDR3 in DNA: TGTGCCAGCAGCCTCGGGACAGGAATGGACAATCAGCCCCAGCATTTT. As protein: CASSLGTGMDNQPQHF.